This T cell receptor (beta chain) was captured by sequencing in a study of blood T cell repertoires in COVID-19. Study as a whole: Nucleic acid was either cDNA or gDNA, and it came from T cells, B-cell-depleted T cells, or PBMCs.

The CDR3 is 13 residues long. CDR1 is MDHEN and CDR2 is SYDVKM in the germline V gene. V dropped 4 bases and J dropped 9; count of bases not matched to a gene: 7. This table comes from immunoSEQ multiplex PCR, and its TCRdb copy is limited to in-frame clones, with some not included. The sample lists about 260,000 clones, more than 85% seen once, with about 5.2% in the top ten. Seattle researchers signed up patients amid active infection and tracked them longitudinally. This sequence was found in a woman aged 55-70 years with COVID-19, enrolled during active disease. The chain has TRBV28 and TRBJ2-7; 9 bases map to TRBD1. The specimen was peripheral blood. The CDR3 reads CASSSGTGFGQYF. CDR3 nucleotide sequence: TGTGCCAGCAGTTCCGGGACAGGGTTTGGGCAGTACTTC.